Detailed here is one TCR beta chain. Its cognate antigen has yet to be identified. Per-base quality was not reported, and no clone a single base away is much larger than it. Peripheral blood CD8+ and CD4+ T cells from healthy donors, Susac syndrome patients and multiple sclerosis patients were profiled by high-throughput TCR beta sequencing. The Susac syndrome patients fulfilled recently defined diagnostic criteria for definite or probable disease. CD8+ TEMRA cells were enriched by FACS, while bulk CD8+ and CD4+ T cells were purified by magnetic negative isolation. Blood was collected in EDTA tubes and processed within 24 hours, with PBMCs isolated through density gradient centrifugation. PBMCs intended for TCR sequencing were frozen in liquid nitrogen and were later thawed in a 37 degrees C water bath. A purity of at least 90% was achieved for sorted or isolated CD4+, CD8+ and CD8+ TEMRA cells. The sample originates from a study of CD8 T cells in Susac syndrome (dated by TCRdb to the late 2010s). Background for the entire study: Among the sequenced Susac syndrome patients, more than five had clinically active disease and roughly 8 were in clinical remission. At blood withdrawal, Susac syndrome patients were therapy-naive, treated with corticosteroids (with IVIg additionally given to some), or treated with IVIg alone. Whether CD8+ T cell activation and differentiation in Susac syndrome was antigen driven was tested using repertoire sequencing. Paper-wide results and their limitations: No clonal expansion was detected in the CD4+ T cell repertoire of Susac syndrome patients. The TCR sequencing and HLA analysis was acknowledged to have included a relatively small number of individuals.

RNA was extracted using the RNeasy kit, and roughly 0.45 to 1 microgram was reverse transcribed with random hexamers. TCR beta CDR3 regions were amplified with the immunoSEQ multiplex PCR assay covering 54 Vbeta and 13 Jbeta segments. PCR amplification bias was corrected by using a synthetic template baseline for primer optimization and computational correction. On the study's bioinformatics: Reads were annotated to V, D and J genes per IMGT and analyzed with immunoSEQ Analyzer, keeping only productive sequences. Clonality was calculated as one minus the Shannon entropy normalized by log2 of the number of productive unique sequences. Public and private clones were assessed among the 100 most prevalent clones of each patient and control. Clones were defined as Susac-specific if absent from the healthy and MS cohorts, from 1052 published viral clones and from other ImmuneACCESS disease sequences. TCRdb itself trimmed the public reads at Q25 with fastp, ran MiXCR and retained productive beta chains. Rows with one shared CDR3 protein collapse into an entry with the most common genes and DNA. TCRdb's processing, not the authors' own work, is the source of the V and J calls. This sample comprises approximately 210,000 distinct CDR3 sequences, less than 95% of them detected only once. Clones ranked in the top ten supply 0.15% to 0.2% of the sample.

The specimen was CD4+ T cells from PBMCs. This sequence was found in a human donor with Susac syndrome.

The DNA sequence is TGTGCCAGCAGCTTAACGGGCTATCAGCCCCAGCATTTT. The translation is CASSLTGYQPQHF. The V and J genes are TRBV7-9 and TRBJ1-5, with the D gene call left open. The CDR3, cysteine through phenylalanine, is 13 amino acids long. Solely the CDR3 DNA is kept, with 39 bases framed from the first base. CDR1 SEHNR and CDR2 FQNEAQ are derived from the germline V gene (reference sequence). The V end loses 2 bases and the J end loses 5 bases, and a stretch of 7 bases separates them.